This entry is about one T cell receptor (beta chain). These data come from a study of T cells expressing NK-cell markers. TCRdb reanalyzed the 5' RACE reads, giving one entry per CDR3 protein sequence and no DNA. In all, the sample yields under 600,000 distinct CDR3 sequences. The sample consisted of blood T cells: a sorted CD56 or NKG2C T cell subset, CD4+ or CD8+ T cells, or bulk PBMC T cells (not recorded which). The origin of this receptor is a woman in her 50s in good health.

The CDR3 loop reads CATSRVGGMGSGANVLTF. This chain connects TRBV15 to TRBJ2-6; TCRdb gives TRBD1 as the D gene, but with no DNA this cannot be confirmed. This CDR3 is built from 18 residues. Per germline, CDR1 LNHNV and CDR2 YYDKDF (reference sequence).